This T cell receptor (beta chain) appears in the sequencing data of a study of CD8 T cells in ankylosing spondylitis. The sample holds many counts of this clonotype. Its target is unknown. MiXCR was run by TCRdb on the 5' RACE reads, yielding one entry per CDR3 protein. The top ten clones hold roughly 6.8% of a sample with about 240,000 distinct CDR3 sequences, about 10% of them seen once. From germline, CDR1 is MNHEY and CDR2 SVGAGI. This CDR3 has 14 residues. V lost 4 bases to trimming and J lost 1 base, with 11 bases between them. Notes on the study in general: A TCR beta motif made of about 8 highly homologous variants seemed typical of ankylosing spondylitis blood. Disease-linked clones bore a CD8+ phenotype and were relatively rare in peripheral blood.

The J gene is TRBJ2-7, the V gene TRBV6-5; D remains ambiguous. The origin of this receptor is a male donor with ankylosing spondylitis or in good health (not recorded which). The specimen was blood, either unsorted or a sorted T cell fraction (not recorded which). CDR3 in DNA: TGTGCCAGCAGTTGGGCAGACACTTCCTACGAGCAGTACTTC. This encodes CASSWADTSYEQYF.